What follows is one T cell receptor beta chain and its context. What antigen it recognizes has not been identified. Base quality data are lacking; no much larger clone is found one base away. Whole blood was collected in K2EDTA tubes by collaborating institutions according to the institutions' own protocols. For TCRbeta analysis, collaborators shipped samples as frozen whole blood, isolated PBMCs, or DNA extracted from either of those sample types. The immunoSEQ Assay, a bias-controlled multiplex PCR, was used to amplify TCRbeta CDR3 regions from genomic DNA. The original pipeline was this. Nucleated cell counts per sample were estimated from amplification of reference gene primers within the assay. To quantify the absolute abundance of each unique TCRbeta CDR3 rearrangement, sequence reads were collapsed and filtered. For each sample, productive Simpson clonality was calculated as the square root of Simpson's diversity index over productive rearrangements. Not all clones reach the TCRdb copy of this immuneACCESS table, which keeps in-frame sequences only. Checked studies attribute under half of the gap to unresolved V genes and leave the rest unexplained. That table is the source of V, J and clone size, and D and trimming were worked out from the DNA. The sample table holds around 94,000 clones, of which around 73% were seen once. The ten largest account for 9.8% of the sample.

The data stem from a study of blood T cell repertoires in COVID-19 (dated by TCRdb to about 2020). Regarding the study in general: Samples from collaborators originated in the United States, Italy and Spain and spanned both the acute and convalescent phases of COVID-19. The prospective study material was composed of cDNA or gDNA derived from T cells, B-cell-depleted T cells, or PBMCs. Nearly every sample came with metadata listing a de-identified subject ID, COVID-19 status, age in years and sex. Deeply sampled blood TCRbeta repertoires from subjects exposed to, actively infected with, or recovered from COVID-19 were included in the dataset. Samples came from the ongoing ImmuneRACE study (first 160 participants) plus 1,254 subjects from 6 global collaborators. Where available, HLA class I and class II types were obtained from metadata supplied by the sample provider rather than from assay-based typing. The repertoires were made available in a free public database intended to serve as a resource for research on the immune response to SARS-CoV-2.

V is cut by 5 bases and J by 4 bases, and the space between the germline ends is 14 bases. The CDR3 numbers 14 residues from cysteine through phenylalanine. This entry keeps only the CDR3 DNA: 42 bases, framed from base 1. From the germline V gene (reference sequence), CDR1 is LNHDA and CDR2 is SQIVND. Study-wide conclusions, independent of this receptor: The amount of clinical and demographic metadata varied by source and participant and was provided uncurated.

The specimen sequenced was peripheral blood. This TCR derives from a man in his 60s with active or convalescent COVID-19. The V and J segments used are TRBV19 and TRBJ2-5; the D gene is possibly TRBD1, with 5 bases matching. This receptor has the CDR3 CASSPRDGIETQYF. The DNA reads TGTGCCAGTAGTCCCAGGGATGGGATAGAGACCCAGTACTTC.